This T cell receptor beta chain stems from a study of technical replicates of blood from a few donors. Germline values: CDR1 LNHNV, CDR2 YYDKDF (reference sequence). The V gene end was trimmed by 6 bases and the J gene end by 8 bases; junction bases not matched to a gene: 8. The CDR3 is 15 amino acids. Assay used: immunoSEQ multiplex PCR; TCRdb lists only in-frame clones, some missing. Among around 95,000 clones listed, roughly 94% were seen once. This chain connects TRBV15 to TRBJ1-6; 9 bases are a match to TRBD1. The origin of this receptor is a human donor in good health. Material: T cells isolated from PBMCs. CDR3 sequence: CATRQGAILDSPLHF. The CDR3 region has the DNA TGTGCCACCAGACAGGGGGCTATATTGGATTCACCCCTCCACTTT.